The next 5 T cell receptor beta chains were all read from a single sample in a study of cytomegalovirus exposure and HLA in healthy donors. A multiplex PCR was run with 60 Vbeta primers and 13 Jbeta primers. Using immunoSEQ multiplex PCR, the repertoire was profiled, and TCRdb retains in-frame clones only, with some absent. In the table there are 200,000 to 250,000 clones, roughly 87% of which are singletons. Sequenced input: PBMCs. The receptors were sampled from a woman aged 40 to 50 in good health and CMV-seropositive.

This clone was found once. The CDR3 here is CASSSGTSGVGEQFF. CDR3 nucleotide sequence: TGTGCCAGCAGTTCCGGGACTAGCGGGGTCGGTGAGCAGTTCTTC. The V and J genes are TRBV27 and TRBJ2-1; 13 positions agree with TRBD2. CDR3 size: 15 residues. Germline V gene data show CDR1 as MNHEY and CDR2 as SMNVEV (reference sequence). V gave up 4 bases and J gave up 9 bases; unmatched junction bases: 6.

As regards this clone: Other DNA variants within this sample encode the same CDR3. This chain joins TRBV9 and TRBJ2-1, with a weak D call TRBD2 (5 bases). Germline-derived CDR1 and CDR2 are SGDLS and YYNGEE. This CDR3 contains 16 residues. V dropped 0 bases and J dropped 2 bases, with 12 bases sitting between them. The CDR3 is CASSVGGRAAYNEQFF. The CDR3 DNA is TGTGCCAGCAGCGTAGGTGGGCGGGCTGCCTACAATGAGCAGTTCTTC.

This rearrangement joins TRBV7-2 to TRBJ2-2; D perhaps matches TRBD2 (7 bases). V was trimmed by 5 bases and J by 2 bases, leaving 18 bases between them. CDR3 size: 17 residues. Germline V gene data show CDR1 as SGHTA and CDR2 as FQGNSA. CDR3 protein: CASSGGGGKGNTGELFF. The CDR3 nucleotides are TGTGCCAGCAGCGGGGGCGGGGGCAAAGGAAACACCGGGGAGCTGTTTTTT.

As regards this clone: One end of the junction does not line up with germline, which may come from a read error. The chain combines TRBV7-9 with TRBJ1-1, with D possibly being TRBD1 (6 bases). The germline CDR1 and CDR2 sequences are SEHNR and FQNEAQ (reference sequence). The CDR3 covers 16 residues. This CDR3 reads CSSSLTGVVLNTEAFF. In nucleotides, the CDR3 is TGTTCCAGCAGCTTGACAGGCGTCGTTTTGAACACTGAAGCTTTCTTT.

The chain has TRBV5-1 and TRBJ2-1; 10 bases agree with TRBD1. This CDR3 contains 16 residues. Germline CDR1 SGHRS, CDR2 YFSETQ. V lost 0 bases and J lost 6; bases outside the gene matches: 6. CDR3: CASSLEPRTGGNEQFF. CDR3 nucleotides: TGCGCCAGCAGCTTGGAGCCTCGGACAGGGGGCAATGAGCAGTTCTTC.